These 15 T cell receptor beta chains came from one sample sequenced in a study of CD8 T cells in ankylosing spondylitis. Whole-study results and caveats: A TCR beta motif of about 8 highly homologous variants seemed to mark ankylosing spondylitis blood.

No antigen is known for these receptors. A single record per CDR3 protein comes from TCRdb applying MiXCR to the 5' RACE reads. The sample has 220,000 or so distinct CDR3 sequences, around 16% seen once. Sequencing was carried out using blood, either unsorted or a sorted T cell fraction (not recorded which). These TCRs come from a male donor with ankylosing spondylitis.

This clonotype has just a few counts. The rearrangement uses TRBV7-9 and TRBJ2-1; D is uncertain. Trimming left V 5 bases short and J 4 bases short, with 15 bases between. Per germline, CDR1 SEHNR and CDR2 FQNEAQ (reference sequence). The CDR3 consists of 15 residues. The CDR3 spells CASSPKESEYNEQFF. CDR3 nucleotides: TGTGCCAGCAGCCCGAAGGAGAGCGAATACAATGAGCAGTTCTTC.

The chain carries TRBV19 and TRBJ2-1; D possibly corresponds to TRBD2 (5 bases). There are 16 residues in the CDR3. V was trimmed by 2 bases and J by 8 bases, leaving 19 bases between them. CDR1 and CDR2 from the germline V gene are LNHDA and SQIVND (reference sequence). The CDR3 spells CASSISLAFGLDEQFF. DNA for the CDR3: TGTGCCAGTAGTATAAGCCTAGCCTTTGGGTTGGATGAGCAGTTCTTC.

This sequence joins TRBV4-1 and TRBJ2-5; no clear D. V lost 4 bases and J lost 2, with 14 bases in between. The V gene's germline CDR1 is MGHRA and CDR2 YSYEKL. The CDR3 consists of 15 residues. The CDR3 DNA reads TGCGCCAGCAGCCTTACCGACCTTCTGCAAGAGACCCAGTACTTC. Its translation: CASSLTDLLQETQYF.

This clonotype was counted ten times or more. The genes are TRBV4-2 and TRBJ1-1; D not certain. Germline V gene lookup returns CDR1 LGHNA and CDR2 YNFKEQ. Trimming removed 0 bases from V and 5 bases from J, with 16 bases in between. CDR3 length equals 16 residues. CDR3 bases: TGTGCCAGCAGCCAAGATTTTGGCGACTTGGCAACTGAAGCTTTCTTT. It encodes CASSQDFGDLATEAFF.

In DNA form, the CDR3 reads TGTGCCAGCAGCTTAACCGAGGCCCCGAACACCGGGGAGCTGTTTTTT. The encoded protein is CASSLTEAPNTGELFF. The chain combines TRBV11-3 with TRBJ2-2; D unresolved. This CDR3 contains 16 residues. Germline CDR1 reads SGHNT; CDR2 reads YENEEA. The V gene lost 2 bases and the J gene lost 0 bases, with 10 bases spanning the gap.

The CDR3 DNA reads TGTGCCAGCAGCTTACCCCCGGCGGGGGCCGAGACCCAGTACTTC. Its protein product is CASSLPPAGAETQYF. This chain uses TRBV7-9 with TRBJ2-5; maybe TRBD2 (7 bases). The CDR3 contains 15 residues. CDR1 is SEHNR, CDR2 FQNEAQ, per germline (reference sequence). The germline V and J ends were trimmed by 2 bases and 5 bases, with 15 bases remaining between them.

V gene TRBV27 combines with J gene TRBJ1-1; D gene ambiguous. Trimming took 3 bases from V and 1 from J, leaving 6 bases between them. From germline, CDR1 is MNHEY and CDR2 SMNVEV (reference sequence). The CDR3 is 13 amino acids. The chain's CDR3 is CASSFLSNTEAFF. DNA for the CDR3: TGTGCCAGCAGTTTCCTTTCGAACACTGAAGCTTTCTTT.

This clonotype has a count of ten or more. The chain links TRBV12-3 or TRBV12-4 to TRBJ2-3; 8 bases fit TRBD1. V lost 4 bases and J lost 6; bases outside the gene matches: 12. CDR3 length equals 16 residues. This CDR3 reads CASSWGQAPIFDTQYF. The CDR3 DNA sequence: TGTGCCAGCAGTTGGGGACAGGCCCCGATTTTTGATACGCAGTATTTT.

CDR3 loop: CASSYAPHTELVVRWTDTQYF. Written as DNA, the CDR3 is TGTGCCAGCAGCTACGCCCCTCATACCGAACTAGTCGTGAGGTGGACAGATACGCAGTATTTT. This sequence joins TRBV11-2 and TRBJ2-3, with a weak D call TRBD2 (5 bases). CDR1 and CDR2 (germline): SGHAT, FQNNGV. V lost 4 bases and J lost 3, with 32 bases in between. This CDR3 region has 21 residues. The whole variable domain, remainder taken from reference TRBV11-2 and TRBJ2-3, is EAGVAQSPRYKIIEKRQSVAFWCNPISGHATLYWYQQILGQGPKLLIQFQNNGVVDDSQLPKDRFSAERLKGVDSTLKIQPAKLEDSAVYLCASSYAPHTELVVRWTDTQYFGPGTRLTVL.

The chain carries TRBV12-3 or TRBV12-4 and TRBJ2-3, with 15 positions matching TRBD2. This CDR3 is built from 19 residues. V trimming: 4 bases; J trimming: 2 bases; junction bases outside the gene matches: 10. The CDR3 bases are TGTGCCAGCAGTTATGTACCTGGGACTAGCGGGAGGAACACAGATACGCAGTATTTT. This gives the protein CASSYVPGTSGRNTDTQYF.

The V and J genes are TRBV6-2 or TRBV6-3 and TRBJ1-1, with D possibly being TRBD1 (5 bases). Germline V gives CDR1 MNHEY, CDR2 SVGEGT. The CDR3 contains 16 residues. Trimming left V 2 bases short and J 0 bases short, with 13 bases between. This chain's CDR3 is CASSYGTGQMNTEAFF. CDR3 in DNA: TGTGCCAGCAGTTACGGGACTGGACAAATGAACACTGAAGCTTTCTTT.

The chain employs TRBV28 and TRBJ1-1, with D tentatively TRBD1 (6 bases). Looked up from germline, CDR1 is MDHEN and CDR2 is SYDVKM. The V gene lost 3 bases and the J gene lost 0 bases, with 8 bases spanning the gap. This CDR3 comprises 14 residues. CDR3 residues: CASSFRGLNTEAFF. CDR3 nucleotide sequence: TGTGCCAGCAGTTTTCGGGGGCTGAACACTGAAGCTTTCTTT.

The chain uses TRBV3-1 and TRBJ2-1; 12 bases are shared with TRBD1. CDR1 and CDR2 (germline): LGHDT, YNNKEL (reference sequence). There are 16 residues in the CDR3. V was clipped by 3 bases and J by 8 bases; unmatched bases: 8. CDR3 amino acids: CASSQFTGTGGDEQFF. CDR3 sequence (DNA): TGTGCCAGCAGCCAGTTCACCGGGACAGGGGGCGATGAGCAGTTCTTC.

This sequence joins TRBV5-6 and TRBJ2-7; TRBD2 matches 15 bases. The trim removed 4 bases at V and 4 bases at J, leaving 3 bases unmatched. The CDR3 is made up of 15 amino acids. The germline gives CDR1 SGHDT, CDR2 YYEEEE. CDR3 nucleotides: TGTGCCAGCAGCGAGGGGACTAGCGGGAGGTACGAGCAGTACTTC. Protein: CASSEGTSGRYEQYF.

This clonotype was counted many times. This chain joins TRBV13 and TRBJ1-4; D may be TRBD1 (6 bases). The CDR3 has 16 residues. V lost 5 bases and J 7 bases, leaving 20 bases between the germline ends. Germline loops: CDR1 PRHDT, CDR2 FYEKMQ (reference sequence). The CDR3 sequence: CASSQKQGEDSEKLFF. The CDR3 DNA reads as TGTGCCAGCAGCCAAAAACAGGGAGAAGATAGTGAAAAACTGTTTTTT.